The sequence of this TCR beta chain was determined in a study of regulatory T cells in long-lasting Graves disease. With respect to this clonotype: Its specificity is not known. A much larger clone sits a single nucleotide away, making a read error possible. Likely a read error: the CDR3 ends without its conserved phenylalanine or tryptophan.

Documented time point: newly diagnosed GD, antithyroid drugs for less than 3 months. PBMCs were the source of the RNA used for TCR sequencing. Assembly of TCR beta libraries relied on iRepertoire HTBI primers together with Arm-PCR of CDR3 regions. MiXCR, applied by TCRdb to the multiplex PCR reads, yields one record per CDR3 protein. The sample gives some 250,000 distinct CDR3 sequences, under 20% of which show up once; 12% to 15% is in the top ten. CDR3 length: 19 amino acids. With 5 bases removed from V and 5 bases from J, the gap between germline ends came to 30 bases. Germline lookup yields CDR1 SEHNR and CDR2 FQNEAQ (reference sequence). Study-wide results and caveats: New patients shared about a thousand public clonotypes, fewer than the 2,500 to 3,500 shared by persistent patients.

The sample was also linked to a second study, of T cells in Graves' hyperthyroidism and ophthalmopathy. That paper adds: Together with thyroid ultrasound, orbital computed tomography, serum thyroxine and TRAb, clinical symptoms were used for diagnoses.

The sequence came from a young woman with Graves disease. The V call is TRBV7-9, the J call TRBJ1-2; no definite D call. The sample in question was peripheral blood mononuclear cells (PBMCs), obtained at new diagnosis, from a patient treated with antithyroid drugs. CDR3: CASSRIPSLSPVFVYGYTL. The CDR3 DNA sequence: TGTGCCAGCAGCCGAATCCCAAGCCTCAGCCCCGTCTTCGTTTATGGCTACACCTTG.